This is a list of T cell receptor beta chains from one sample in a study of cytomegalovirus exposure and HLA in healthy donors. The data were produced by immunoSEQ multiplex PCR, yet TCRdb's version contains in-frame clones alone and is incomplete. The sample's table shows roughly 190,000 clones. Sample: PBMCs. All receptors come from a man aged 25-45 years in good health and CMV-seronegative. Each CDR3 is given with its conserved first and last residue. A D gene is named only where the DNA matches it firmly.

j_call	v_call	d_call	cdr3_aa	cdr3_nt
TRBJ1-4	TRBV11-3	-	CASSLENRRATNEKLFF	TGTGCCAGCAGCTTAGAGAACAGGCGAGCAACTAATGAAAAACTGTTTTTT
TRBJ2-3	TRBV7-2	-	CASSLVGPGRGSTGTQYF	TGTGCCAGCAGCTTAGTGGGTCCGGGCAGGGGAAGCACAGGTACGCAGTATTTT
TRBJ2-7	TRBV9	TRBD1	CASSAQGAYEQYF	TGTGCCAGCAGCGCACAGGGGGCCTACGAGCAGTACTTC
TRBJ2-1	TRBV5-1	TRBD1	CASSFGLFGQGGNEQFF	TGCGCCAGCAGCTTTGGGTTATTCGGACAGGGGGGCAATGAGCAGTTCTTC
TRBJ1-2	TRBV27	-	CASSLRQSYGYTF	TGTGCCAGCAGTTTAAGACAGAGCTATGGCTACACCTTC
TRBJ2-1	TRBV11-2	TRBD1	CASSFLRDRNNEQFF	TGTGCCAGCAGCTTTCTCCGGGACAGAAACAATGAGCAGTTCTTC
TRBJ2-6	TRBV28	TRBD1	CASSPGQGFTGANVLTF	TGTGCCAGCAGTCCGGGACAGGGCTTTACTGGGGCCAACGTCCTGACTTTC
TRBJ1-4	TRBV7-2	-	CASSLTTIRREKLFF	TGTGCCAGCAGCTTAACGACTATTCGGCGTGAAAAACTGTTTTTT
TRBJ1-2	TRBV7-9	-	CASSLFEETNYGYTF	TGTGCCAGCAGCTTATTTGAGGAAACCAACTATGGCTACACCTTC
TRBJ2-5	TRBV18	TRBD1	CASSRTGVSETQYF	TGTGCCAGCAGCCGGACAGGGGTTAGCGAGACCCAGTACTTC
TRBJ2-7	TRBV21-1	-	CASSKPRTAYEQYF	TGTGCCAGCAGCAAGCCCAGGACAGCCTACGAGCAGTACTTC
TRBJ1-2	TRBV18	-	CASSPGQSPFGYTF	TGTGCCAGCTCACCAGGACAGTCCCCATTTGGCTACACCTTC
TRBJ2-7	TRBV9	-	CASSTGTNSYEQYF	TGTGCCAGCAGCACAGGAACCAATTCCTACGAGCAGTACTTC
TRBJ2-5	TRBV30	TRBD1	CAWSRAGGKQETQYF	TGTGCCTGGAGTAGGGCAGGGGGCAAACAAGAGACCCAGTACTTC
TRBJ2-1	TRBV28	TRBD2	CASSLDLAGYNEQFF	TGTGCCAGCAGTTTGGATCTAGCGGGGTACAATGAGCAGTTCTTC
TRBJ2-1	TRBV5-6	TRBD2	CASSLAGEGEQFF	TGTGCCAGCAGCTTGGCCGGGGAGGGGGAGCAGTTCTTC
TRBJ1-1	TRBV28	-	CASSTAGDMVTEAFF	TGTGCCAGCAGCACCGCGGGGGACATGGTCACTGAAGCTTTCTTT
TRBJ1-5	TRBV27	TRBD1	CASSLQGRPQHF	TGTGCCAGCAGTCTACAGGGGCGGCCCCAGCATTTT
TRBJ2-3	TRBV6-5	-	CASSYYSAFGTDTQYF	TGTGCCAGCAGTTACTACTCTGCCTTCGGGACAGATACGCAGTATTTT
TRBJ1-1	TRBV5-1	-	CASSSGTINTEAFF	TGCGCCAGCTCCTCCGGGACAATAAACACTGAAGCTTTCTTT
TRBJ1-2	TRBV29-1	TRBD1	CSVATGVLGYTF	TGCAGCGTTGCGACAGGGGTCTTGGGCTACACCTTC
TRBJ1-1	TRBV10-1	-	CASSEGWGTEAFF	TGCGCCAGCAGTGAGGGCTGGGGGACAGAAGCTTTCTTT
TRBJ1-2	TRBV18	-	CASSPPVEGYGYTF	TGTGCCAGCTCACCACCGGTCGAGGGCTATGGCTACACCTTC
TRBJ1-5	TRBV2	-	CASSDRDQPQHF	TGTGCCAGCAGTGACAGGGATCAGCCCCAGCATTTT
TRBJ2-1	TRBV9	-	CASSPTTGNEQFF	TGTGCCAGCAGCCCCACTACGGGGAATGAGCAGTTCTTC